One T cell receptor beta chain is described in this entry. The data belong to a study of Tregs in tolerant kidney transplant recipients. Profiling relied on immunoSEQ multiplex PCR, and the TCRdb table lists in-frame clones only, not all of them. This sample has about 110,000 clones, with 90% found just once. Unstimulated regulatory T cells (CD4+CD25+CD127-), CD4+CD25- non-regulatory cells, CD4 and CD8 cells were FACS-sorted from thawed PBMCs. Germline CDR1 and CDR2: MGHDK and SYGVNS. J was trimmed by 4 bases and V by 5 bases; bases with no gene match: 10. The CDR3 spans 15 residues. The sequence was collected from a human donor who received a combined kidney and bone marrow transplant. The gene calls are TRBV25-1 and TRBJ2-7; 8 positions match TRBD2. This specimen was CD4+ T cells from blood, taken before the transplant. The CDR3 sequence: CASSKAGLGSYEQYF. Here the CDR3 DNA reads TGTGCCAGCAGTAAGGCGGGACTAGGTTCTTACGAGCAGTACTTC.